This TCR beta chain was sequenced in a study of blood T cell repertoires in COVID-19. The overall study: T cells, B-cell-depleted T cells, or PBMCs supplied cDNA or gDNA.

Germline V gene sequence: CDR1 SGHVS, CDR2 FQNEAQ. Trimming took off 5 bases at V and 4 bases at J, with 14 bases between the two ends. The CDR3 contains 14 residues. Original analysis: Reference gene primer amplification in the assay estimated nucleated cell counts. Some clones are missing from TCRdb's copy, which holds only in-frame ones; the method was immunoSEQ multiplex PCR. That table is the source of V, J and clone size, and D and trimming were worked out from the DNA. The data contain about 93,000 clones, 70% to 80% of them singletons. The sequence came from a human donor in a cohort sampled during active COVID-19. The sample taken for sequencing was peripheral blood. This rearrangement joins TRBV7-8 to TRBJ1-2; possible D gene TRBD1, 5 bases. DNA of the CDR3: TGTGCCAGCAGCACCTTGGGGGGTGTCTATGGCTACACCTTC. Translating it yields CASSTLGGVYGYTF.